This T cell receptor beta chain was sequenced during a study of CD8+ T cells in alopecia areata (dated by TCRdb to 2017 to 2018). Regarding the research as a whole: The treated patients took part in an open-label pilot trial in which moderate-to-severe alopecia areata was treated with oral tofacitinib at 5 to 10 mg twice daily. Disease severity in treated patients was measured with the SALT score, which quantifies the percentage of affected scalp surface area. Patients received tofacitinib for 6 to 18 months and were then followed off drug for 6 months to check for delayed response and recurrence. Tofacitinib-treated patients had biopsies at baseline and at 4 and 24 weeks of treatment, with a later scalp biopsy in several patients. To study T cell clonal expansion in alopecia areata, the researchers applied high-throughput TCRbeta sequencing to both the C3H/HeJ mouse model and human patients. RNA was extracted with the PAXgene miRNA kit for fixed scalp, the miRNeasy kit for PBMCs, and the RNeasy kit for mouse skin. Scalp tissue and sorted CD4+ and CD8+ peripheral blood T cells from patchy and totalis/universalis alopecia areata patients and from healthy controls were covered by human TCRbeta sequencing. Clonality in the scalp was compared among normal scalp (n=4), patchy alopecia areata scalp (n=8), and alopecia totalis/universalis scalp (n=8). immunoSEQ multiplex PCR using 35 Vbeta forward primers and 13 Jbeta reverse primers was used to amplify TCRbeta CDR3 regions. Summary of the overall study and its limitations: Lesional scalp, especially in alopecia totalis/universalis, showed higher clonality and more expanded CD8+ clones than normal scalp, suggesting antigenic drive. Because the treated cohort was small and included a single nonresponder, larger studies are needed to assess links between baseline CD8+ expansion and response. Scalp clonality and the number of expanded CD8+ clones among the top 100 scalp clones were significantly decreased by tofacitinib. TCR sequences shared between patients were less clear than in mice, possibly partly because of HLA diversity in the patient population. During tofacitinib treatment, many expanded lesional clones remained in scalp and blood, and this persistence may partly explain relapse after treatment is stopped. Unlike mouse skin, where gammadelta T cells dominate, normal human skin contains resident alphabeta T cells that get sequenced too, which complicates analysis of the scalp TCR repertoire.

This specimen's time point label, interpreted: less than 25 weeks on oral tofacitinib. What this sample's treatment or condition label stands for: oral pan-JAK inhibitor, 5-10 mg twice daily. Lesional scalp punch biopsies and peripheral blood were collected from alopecia areata patients. PBMCs were separated by density centrifugation and stained for CD3, CD4 and CD8, after which CD4+ and CD8+ T cells were sorted on a FACSAria. CDR1 and CDR2 are drawn from the germline V gene: LGHNA, YSLEER. Cut back by 2 bases and 2 bases, the V and J ends lie 13 bases apart. Its CDR3 holds 15 amino acids, cysteine through phenylalanine. Just the 45-base CDR3 DNA is kept, in frame starting at base 1. For this clone: The antigen it binds to is not known. No much larger clonotype is one base removed from it; base qualities were not supplied.

Receptors were amplified or captured by the immunoSEQ multiplex PCR assay. For TCR sequencing, RNA was extracted from every sample and reverse transcribed into cDNA to serve as template. First-strand cDNA was synthesized using SuperScript III with a 2:1 mix of oligo-dT and random hexamers. A synthetic immune receptor repertoire was used to assess amplification bias, and residual bias was removed computationally. Per the original workflow: After raw reads were preprocessed to remove errors, the CDR3 was defined following IMGT conventions as running from the conserved cysteine to phenylalanine. Clonality was computed as 1 minus the Shannon entropy, with the entropy normalized by log2 of the number of productive unique TCRs. Whether scalp clones were CD4 or CD8 was inferred by matching scalp TCRbeta sequences against CD4 and CD8 repertoires sorted from blood. The clones in this table, taken by TCRdb from immuneACCESS, are in-frame only. Not every clone is retained; where verified, under half of the shortfall comes from an unresolved V gene, and the cause of the rest is unknown. The DNA was the basis for D and trimming; V, J and clone size are from that table. The sample data list under 150,000 clones, and approximately 51% of these were observed just once. The top ten hold 3% to 4% of the sample.

The source is a human donor with alopecia areata. The sequence links TRBV4-3 to TRBJ2-7; a weak D assignment points to TRBD1 (6 bases agree). The material was CD4+ T cells sorted from blood, obtained at week 24, from a patient treated with tofacitinib. The DNA sequence follows: TGCGCCAGCAGCCAATCCGGAGGACAGACCTACGAGCAGTACTTC. Translated, this is CASSQSGGQTYEQYF.